The 17 T cell receptor beta chains given below trace back to one sample, sequenced in a study of human T cells and chemical hapten exposure. TCRdb called the RACE reads again in MiXCR, with one record for every CDR3 protein. The table includes 100,000 or so distinct CDR3 sequences, 8% to 11% detected once. Time point denoted: patch test 1, 2 weeks after DPC sensitization. The treatment: therapeutic diphenylcyclopropenone sensitization with weekly scalp DPC. The starting material was whole blood, obtained in connection with sensitization to the hapten diphenylcyclopropenone (DPC). The receptor source for this set is a man aged 35-49 years with alopecia areata. Some clones in this sample may be carry-over from other donors' samples.

The J gene is TRBJ2-4, the V gene TRBV20-1; 8 bases line up with TRBD1. Germline CDR1 and CDR2: DFQATT and SNEGSKA (reference sequence). The CDR3 is 16 residues long. V shed 5 bases and J 2 bases; nucleotides not matched to a gene: 11. The CDR3 coding sequence is TGCAGTGCTCACCTTGAGACAGGGGCGCCCAAAAACATTCAGTACTTC. Protein: CSAHLETGAPKNIQYF.

This clonotype was recorded many times. J is TRBJ1-5 and V is TRBV20-1; no firm D call. The germline V gene encodes CDR1 DFQATT and CDR2 SNEGSKA (reference sequence). The CDR3 is 14 residues long. Trimming stripped 4 bases from V and 0 bases from J, with 10 bases between. CDR3: CSATTGGSNQPQHF. CDR3 bases: TGCAGTGCTACAACGGGTGGTAGCAATCAGCCCCAGCATTTT.

V and J are TRBV24-1 and TRBJ2-1; 14 nucleotides match TRBD2. J was trimmed by 8 bases and V by 3 bases; bases with no gene match: 2. The CDR3 length is 15 residues. Germline-derived CDR1 and CDR2 are KGHDR and SFDVKD. DNA for the CDR3: TGTGCCACCAGTGATAGGACTAGCGGGAGGCATGAGCAGTTCTTC. As protein: CATSDRTSGRHEQFF.

This clonotype came up many times. CDR3 protein: CASSSTVLYGYTF. In DNA form, the CDR3 reads TGTGCCAGCAGCTCTACAGTACTCTATGGCTACACCTTC. The chain is built from TRBV7-9 and TRBJ1-2; D gene uncertain. With 4 bases removed from V and 4 bases from J, the gap between germline ends came to 10 bases. Looked up from germline, CDR1 is SEHNR and CDR2 is FQNEAQ (reference sequence). CDR3 size: 13 residues.

The table lists this clonotype with many counts. The gene calls are TRBV2 and TRBJ1-1; D might be TRBD1 (6 bases). V was trimmed by 9 bases and J by 1 base, leaving 9 bases between them. Germline V CDR1 and CDR2: SNHLY, FYNNEI. The CDR3 runs to 12 residues. The CDR3 protein is CASGGQNTEAFF. The CDR3, as DNA: TGTGCCAGTGGGGGCCAGAACACTGAAGCTTTCTTT.

This clonotype has a count of ten or more. V gene TRBV29-1 combines with J gene TRBJ2-3; perhaps TRBD1 as D (6 bases). The CDR3 has 18 amino acids. Germline CDR1 SQVTM, CDR2 ANQGSEA. V shed 6 bases and J shed 2 bases, with 27 bases lying between them. CDR3 amino acids: CSVGIRDIPLPVTDTQYF. The DNA of the CDR3 is TGCAGCGTCGGAATCCGGGACATCCCGCTCCCCGTCACAGATACGCAGTATTTT.

Many counts were recorded for this clonotype. The rearrangement uses TRBV20-1 and TRBJ2-3; 7 bases align to TRBD2. This CDR3 comprises 15 residues. Trimming at V came to 6 bases and at J to 3 bases, leaving 12 bases not matched to a gene. Germline CDR1 reads DFQATT; CDR2 reads SNEGSKA (reference sequence). DNA for the CDR3: TGCAGTGCACCCCTCTTAGAGCGGGGAACAGATACGCAGTATTTT. Encoded protein: CSAPLLERGTDTQYF.

This clonotype appeared many times. J is TRBJ1-6 and V is TRBV6-1; no clear D. The germline V and J ends were trimmed by 2 bases and 8 bases, with 7 bases remaining between them. The CDR3 covers 13 residues. Per germline, CDR1 MNHNS and CDR2 SASEGT. The CDR3 bases are TGTGCCAGCAGTGAAAATAGCGATTCACCCCTCCACTTT. This codes for CASSENSDSPLHF.

The V gene is TRBV6-2 or TRBV6-3, the J gene TRBJ2-1; D tentatively reads TRBD1 or TRBD2 (7 bases each). This CDR3 region has 15 residues. V shed 7 bases and J shed 7 bases, with 20 bases lying between them. Germline V gene lookup returns CDR1 MNHEY and CDR2 SVGEGT. CDR3 sequence: CASTLGRGRGNEQFF. The CDR3 nucleotides read TGTGCCAGCACCTTAGGGAGGGGGCGCGGTAATGAGCAGTTCTTC.

The sample holds a few counts of this clonotype. V gene TRBV27 combines with J gene TRBJ2-1; the match to TRBD2 covers 14 bases. The CDR3 is made up of 14 amino acids. V lost 8 bases, J lost 9 bases, and 6 bases stayed unmatched. CDR1 and CDR2 (germline): MNHEY, SMNVEV (reference sequence). This chain's CDR3 is CASLRTSGRSEQFF. DNA of the CDR3: TGTGCCAGCCTTCGGACTAGCGGGAGGAGTGAGCAGTTCTTC.

The rearrangement joins TRBV7-9 to TRBJ2-2; no reliable D call. V was pared by 4 bases and J by 8 bases, with 14 bases between. This CDR3 is built from 14 residues. Germline loops: CDR1 SEHNR, CDR2 FQNEAQ (reference sequence). CDR3: CASSSGTNPGELFF. DNA of the CDR3: TGTGCCAGCAGCTCCGGCACAAATCCGGGGGAGCTGTTTTTT.

This sequence joins TRBV5-5 and TRBJ2-1; TRBD2 is a possible D gene (6 bases). Per the germline V gene, CDR1 is SGHKS and CDR2 is YYEKEE (reference sequence). The V end was cut by 4 bases, the J end by 7 bases, with 18 bases between. This CDR3 has 15 amino acids. The CDR3 nucleotides are TGTGCCAGCAGCCGCGGCCCCCGACTAGAGAATGAGCAGTTCTTC. Amino acids: CASSRGPRLENEQFF. Based on the CDR3 plus reference TRBV5-5 and TRBJ2-1, the full variable domain is DAGVTQSPTHLIKTRGQQVTLRCSPISGHKSVSWYQQVLGQGPQFIFQYYEKEERGRGNFPDRFSARQFPNYSSELNVNALLLGDSALYLCASSRGPRLENEQFFGPGTRLTVL.

This clonotype was counted a few times. V and J are TRBV29-1 and TRBJ2-1, with 9 bases that match TRBD2. The germline V gene has CDR1 SQVTM and CDR2 ANQGSEA. V gave up 4 bases and J gave up 9 bases; unmatched junction bases: 10. CDR3 length: 14 residues. CDR3 sequence: CSVGGREGLSEQFF. Here the CDR3 DNA reads TGCAGCGTTGGAGGGCGGGAGGGCCTTAGTGAGCAGTTCTTC.

A few counts support this clonotype. The rearrangement joins TRBV28 to TRBJ2-1; 8 bases align to TRBD1. Looked up from germline, CDR1 is MDHEN and CDR2 is SYDVKM. This CDR3 comprises 15 residues. Losses at the gene ends were 9 bases for V and 4 bases for J; bases not matched to a gene: 11. CDR3 DNA sequence: TGTGCCAGTACCTGGACAGGGAGAGTTTACAATGAGCAGTTCTTC. Translating it yields CASTWTGRVYNEQFF.

A few counts support this clonotype. The V call is TRBV21-1, the J call TRBJ2-7; TRBD1 is taken as the D call from the table, unchecked against the DNA. TRBV21-1 is an annotated pseudogene. The CDR3 loop spans 15 amino acids. The CDR3 is CASSRGGQGVYEQYF. In nucleotides, the CDR3 is TGTGCCAGCAGCAGAGGGGGACAGGGAGTCTACGAGCAGTACTTC.

V is TRBV7-9 and J is TRBJ2-1; 8 bases agree with TRBD1. There are 15 residues in the CDR3. The V segment lost 5 bases and the J segment 0 bases; nucleotides outside the gene matches: 3. Germline V gene sequence: CDR1 SEHNR, CDR2 FQNEAQ (reference sequence). The CDR3 region has the DNA TGTGCCAGCAGCCCTGGACAGGGCTCCTACAATGAGCAGTTCTTC. Protein sequence: CASSPGQGSYNEQFF.

The chain employs TRBV5-1 and TRBJ2-1; 9 bases match TRBD2. The germline CDR1 and CDR2 sequences are SGHRS and YFSETQ. The CDR3 spans 14 residues. Losses at the gene ends were 2 bases for V and 8 bases for J; bases not matched to a gene: 5. CDR3 DNA: TGCGCCAGCAGCTTAGGGGGACTAGCAGATGAGCAGTTCTTC. Translating it yields CASSLGGLADEQFF.